A single sample gave rise to the 7 T cell receptor beta chains below, sequenced in a study of T cell changes during pregnancy in multiple sclerosis. The assay was immunoSEQ multiplex PCR, and TCRdb's table has in-frame clones only and misses some. The sample lists 70,000 to 75,000 clones, around 92% occurring once. The sample was peripheral blood, taken before pregnancy. The receptors shown here come from a female donor with multiple sclerosis, enrolled in a pregnancy study.

The rearrangement links TRBV9 to TRBJ2-2; 8 nucleotides line up with TRBD2. CDR3 length: 15 amino acids. The V gene end was trimmed by 1 base and the J gene end by 3 bases; junction bases not matched to a gene: 2. CDR1 and CDR2 from the germline V gene are SGDLS and YYNGEE. The CDR3: CASSVLAGHTGELFF. Here the CDR3 DNA reads TGTGCCAGCAGCGTACTAGCGGGTCACACCGGGGAGCTGTTTTTT.

J is TRBJ2-5 and V is TRBV11-3; TRBD1 aligns across 10 bases. Germline V gene data show CDR1 as SGHNT and CDR2 as YENEEA. Germline trimming cut 5 bases from V and 3 bases from J; bases unmatched to any gene: 12. This CDR3 has 17 amino acids. The CDR3 sequence is CASSPVGTGEREETQYF. Here the CDR3 DNA reads TGTGCCAGCAGCCCCGTAGGGACAGGGGAGAGGGAAGAGACCCAGTACTTC.

V usage is TRBV7-2 and J usage is TRBJ2-7; 7 bases align to TRBD1. Per the germline V gene, CDR1 is SGHTA and CDR2 is FQGNSA. The CDR3 is 16 amino acids. Trimming cost V 1 base and J 0 bases; bases outside gene matches: 6. CDR3 in DNA: TGTGCCAGCAGCTTAGGACCGGGACAGCCCTCCTACGAGCAGTACTTC. Amino acid sequence: CASSLGPGQPSYEQYF.

This chain joins TRBV27 and TRBJ2-1; 7 nucleotides align to TRBD2. Per the germline V gene, CDR1 is MNHEY and CDR2 is SMNVEV (reference sequence). With V trimmed by 6 bases and J by 0 bases, 5 bases remained unmatched. The CDR3 contains 15 residues. Here the CDR3 reads CASRPSGASYNEQFF. CDR3 sequence (DNA): TGTGCCAGCAGACCTAGCGGCGCCTCCTACAATGAGCAGTTCTTC.

The chain uses TRBV19 and TRBJ1-5, with D possibly TRBD1 on 5 matching bases. CDR1 is LNHDA, CDR2 SQIVND, per germline (reference sequence). This CDR3 contains 15 residues. Trimming took off 5 bases at V and 3 bases at J, with 14 bases between the two ends. The CDR3 region is CASSYGGSFNQPQHF. The CDR3 nucleotides are TGTGCCAGTAGTTACGGGGGATCCTTCAATCAGCCCCAGCATTTT. The variable domain in full, with the rest retrieved from reference TRBV19 and TRBJ1-5, is DGGITQSPKYLFRKEGQNVTLSCEQNLNHDAMYWYRQDPGQGLRLIYYSQIVNDFQKGDIAEGYSVSREKKESFPLTVTSAQKNPTAFYLCASSYGGSFNQPQHFGDGTRLSIL.

V gene TRBV6-6 combines with J gene TRBJ1-2, with D possibly TRBD1 on 5 matching bases. V was pared by 6 bases and J by 3 bases, with 11 bases between. Looked up from germline, CDR1 is MNHNY and CDR2 is SVGAGI (reference sequence). The CDR3 runs 13 residues. The CDR3 protein is CASSPTGDYGYTF. CDR3 nucleotides: TGTGCCAGCAGCCCCACAGGAGACTATGGCTACACCTTC.

This chain links TRBV5-1 with TRBJ2-1; TRBD2 agrees at 9 bases. The CDR3 is 14 amino acids. CDR1 is SGHRS, CDR2 YFSETQ, per germline. The junction had 5 bases not matched to a gene; V was cut back by 0 bases and J by 10 bases. The CDR3 sequence: CASSLGGSGREQFF. DNA for the CDR3: TGCGCCAGCAGCTTGGGGGGTAGCGGGAGAGAGCAGTTCTTC.